These T cell receptor beta chains were read from a single sample in a study of radiation and T cells in renal cell carcinoma. Libraries were prepared by immunoSEQ multiplex PCR; TCRdb keeps only in-frame clonotypes and omits some of them. The sample includes roughly 58,000 clones, about three quarters of them seen just once. Sequenced here: blood, sampled from a patient whose treatment included radiotherapy and nephrectomy. The receptors were gathered from a man between 60 and 75 years old with renal cell carcinoma. Each CDR3 is given with its conserved first and last residue. Each record gives: clone size, J gene, V gene, CDR3 length, D gene, CDR3 protein, CDR3 DNA. A D gene is named only where the DNA matches it firmly. The size field is filled for only some rows; it gives once, few, many or a size class.

>.|TRBJ2-2|TRBV30|14|.
CAWTQVTNTGELFF
TGTGCCTGGACCCAAGTAACGAACACCGGGGAGCTGTTTTTT
>once|TRBJ2-3|TRBV6-5|15|.
CASSYSVRRPDTQYF
TGTGCCAGCAGTTACTCGGTTAGGCGTCCAGATACGCAGTATTTT
>.|TRBJ2-1|TRBV6-1|14|TRBD2
CASSPSGNYNEQFF
TGTGCCAGCAGTCCTAGCGGGAACTACAATGAGCAGTTCTTC
>.|TRBJ1-2|TRBV27|13|TRBD1
CASSPGQGGGYTF
TGTGCCAGCAGTCCCGGACAGGGTGGCGGCTACACCTTC
>.|TRBJ1-1|TRBV11-3|12|.
CASSPTTVEAFF
TGTGCCAGCAGCCCAACGACAGTTGAAGCTTTCTTT
>.|TRBJ2-5|TRBV5-6|13|.
CASSLGGQETQYF
TGTGCCAGCAGCTTGGGAGGCCAAGAGACCCAGTACTTC
>.|TRBJ1-2|TRBV19|15|.
CASKIGWGSNYGYTF
TGTGCCAGTAAAATCGGCTGGGGCTCTAACTATGGCTACACCTTC
>.|TRBJ2-3|TRBV9|17|TRBD2
CASSVEAASGSTDTQYF
TGTGCCAGCAGCGTAGAGGCGGCTAGCGGGAGCACAGATACGCAGTATTTT
>.|TRBJ2-1|TRBV6-6|16|TRBD2
CASSQKRSGLANEQFF
TGTGCCAGCAGCCAAAAAAGGTCGGGACTAGCCAATGAGCAGTTCTTC
>few|TRBJ2-7|TRBV7-2|15|TRBD1
CASSARDRGSYEQYF
TGTGCCAGCAGCGCCCGGGACAGGGGATCCTACGAGCAGTACTTC
>.|TRBJ2-1|TRBV28|17|TRBD2
CASSSGLAGGAYNEQFF
TGTGCCAGCAGTTCCGGACTAGCGGGAGGGGCTTACAATGAGCAGTTCTTC
>.|TRBJ2-1|TRBV6-5|14|.
CATLLLGQNNEQFF
TGTGCCACTCTCCTTCTGGGACAAAACAATGAGCAGTTCTTC
>.|TRBJ1-1|TRBV5-1|13|.
CASASVENTEAFF
TGCGCCAGCGCGTCCGTGGAGAACACTGAAGCTTTCTTT
>.|TRBJ2-2|TRBV5-1|17|TRBD1
CASSSGTGVWNTGELFF
TGCGCCAGCAGCTCGGGCACAGGGGTTTGGAACACCGGGGAGCTGTTTTTT
>.|TRBJ1-1|TRBV7-8|13|.
CASSEGGIAEAFF
TGTGCCAGCAGTGAGGGAGGGATCGCTGAAGCTTTCTTT